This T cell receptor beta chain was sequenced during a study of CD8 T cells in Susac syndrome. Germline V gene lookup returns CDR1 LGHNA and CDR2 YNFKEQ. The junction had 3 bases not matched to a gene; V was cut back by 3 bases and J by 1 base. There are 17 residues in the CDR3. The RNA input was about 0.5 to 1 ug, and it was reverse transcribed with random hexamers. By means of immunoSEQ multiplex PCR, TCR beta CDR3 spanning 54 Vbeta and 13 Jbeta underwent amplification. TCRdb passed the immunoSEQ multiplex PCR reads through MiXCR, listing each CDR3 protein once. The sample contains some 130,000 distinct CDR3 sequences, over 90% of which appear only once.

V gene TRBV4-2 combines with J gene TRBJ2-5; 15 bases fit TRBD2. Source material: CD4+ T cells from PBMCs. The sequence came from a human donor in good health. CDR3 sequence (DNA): TGTGCCAGCAGCCACGGGACTAGCGGGAGGCTCCAAGAGACCCAGTACTTC. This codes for CASSHGTSGRLQETQYF.